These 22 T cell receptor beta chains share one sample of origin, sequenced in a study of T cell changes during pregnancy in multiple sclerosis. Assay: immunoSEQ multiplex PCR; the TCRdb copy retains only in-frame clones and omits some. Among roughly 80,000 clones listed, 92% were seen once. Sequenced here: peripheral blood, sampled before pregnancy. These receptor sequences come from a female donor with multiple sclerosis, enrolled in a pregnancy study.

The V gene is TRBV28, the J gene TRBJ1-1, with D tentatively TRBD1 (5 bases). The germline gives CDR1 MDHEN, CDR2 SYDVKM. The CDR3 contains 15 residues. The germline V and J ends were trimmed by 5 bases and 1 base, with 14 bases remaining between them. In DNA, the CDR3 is TGTGCCAGCAGTACCCCAGGGCGTCGGAACACTGAAGCTTTCTTT. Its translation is CASSTPGRRNTEAFF.

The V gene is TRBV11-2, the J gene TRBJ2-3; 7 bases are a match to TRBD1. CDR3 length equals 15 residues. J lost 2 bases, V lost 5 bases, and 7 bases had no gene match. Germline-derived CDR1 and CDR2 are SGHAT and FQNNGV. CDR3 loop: CASSPGTASTDTQYF. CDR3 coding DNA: TGTGCCAGCAGCCCAGGGACAGCTTCCACAGATACGCAGTATTTT.

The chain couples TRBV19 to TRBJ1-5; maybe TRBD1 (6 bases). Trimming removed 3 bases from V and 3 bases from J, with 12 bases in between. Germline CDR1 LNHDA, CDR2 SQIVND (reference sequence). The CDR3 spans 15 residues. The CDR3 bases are TGTGCCAGTAGTATCACAGGGACGAACAATCAGCCCCAGCATTTT. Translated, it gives CASSITGTNNQPQHF.

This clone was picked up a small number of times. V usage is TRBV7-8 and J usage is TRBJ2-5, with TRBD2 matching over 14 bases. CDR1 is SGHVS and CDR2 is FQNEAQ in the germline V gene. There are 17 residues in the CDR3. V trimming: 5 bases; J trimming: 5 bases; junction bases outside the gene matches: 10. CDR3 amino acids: CASSQVTSGRAKETQYF. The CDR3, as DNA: TGTGCCAGCAGCCAGGTGACTAGCGGGAGGGCCAAGGAGACCCAGTACTTC.

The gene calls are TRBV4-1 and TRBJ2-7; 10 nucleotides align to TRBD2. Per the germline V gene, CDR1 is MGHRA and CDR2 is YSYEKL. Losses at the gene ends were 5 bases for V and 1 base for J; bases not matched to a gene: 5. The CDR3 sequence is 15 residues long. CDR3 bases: TGCGCCAGCAGCTTGAAGACTAGCGGGTCCTACGAGCAGTACTTC. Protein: CASSLKTSGSYEQYF.

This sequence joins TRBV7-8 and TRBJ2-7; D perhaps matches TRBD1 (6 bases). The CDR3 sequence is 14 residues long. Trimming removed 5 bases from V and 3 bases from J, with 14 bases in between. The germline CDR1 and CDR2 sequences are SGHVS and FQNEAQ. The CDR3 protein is CASSPGTSFYEQYF. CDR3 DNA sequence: TGTGCCAGCAGCCCGGGGACATCATTCTACGAGCAGTACTTC.

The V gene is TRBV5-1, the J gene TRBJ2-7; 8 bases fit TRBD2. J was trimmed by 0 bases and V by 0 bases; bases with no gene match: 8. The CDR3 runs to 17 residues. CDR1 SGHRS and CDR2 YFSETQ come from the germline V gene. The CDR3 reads CASSLGLAGTLSYEQYF. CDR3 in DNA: TGCGCCAGCAGCTTGGGGCTAGCGGGCACCCTCTCCTACGAGCAGTACTTC.

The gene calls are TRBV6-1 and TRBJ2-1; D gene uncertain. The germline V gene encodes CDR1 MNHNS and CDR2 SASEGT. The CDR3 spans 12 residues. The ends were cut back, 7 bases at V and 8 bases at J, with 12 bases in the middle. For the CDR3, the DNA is TGTGCCAGCACAAGGCGGATGCATGAGCAGTTCTTC. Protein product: CASTRRMHEQFF.

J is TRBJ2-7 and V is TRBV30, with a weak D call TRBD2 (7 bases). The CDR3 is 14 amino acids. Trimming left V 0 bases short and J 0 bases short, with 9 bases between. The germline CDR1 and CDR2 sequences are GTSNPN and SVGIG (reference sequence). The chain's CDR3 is CAWSVGGASYEQYF. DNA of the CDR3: TGTGCCTGGAGTGTAGGGGGGGCCTCCTACGAGCAGTACTTC.

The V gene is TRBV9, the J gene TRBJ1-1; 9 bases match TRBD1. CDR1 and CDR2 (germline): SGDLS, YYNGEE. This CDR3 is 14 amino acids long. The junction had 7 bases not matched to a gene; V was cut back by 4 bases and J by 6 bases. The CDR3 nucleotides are TGTGCCAGCAGCATTTCCGGGACAGGGTCTGAAGCTTTCTTT. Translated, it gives CASSISGTGSEAFF.

DNA for the CDR3: TGTGCCAGCAGCTTTGGGACTAGCGGGAATGAGCAGTTCTTC. Protein: CASSFGTSGNEQFF. V gene TRBV7-2 combines with J gene TRBJ2-1; TRBD2 aligns across 12 bases. The V segment lost 3 bases and the J segment 7 bases; nucleotides outside the gene matches: 1. This CDR3 has 14 amino acids. Germline V gives CDR1 SGHTA, CDR2 FQGNSA.

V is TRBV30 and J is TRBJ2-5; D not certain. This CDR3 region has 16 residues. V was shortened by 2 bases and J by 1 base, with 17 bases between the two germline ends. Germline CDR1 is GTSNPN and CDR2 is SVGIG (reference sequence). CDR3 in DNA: TGTGCCTGGAGTCGAATGACACTTACTTGCCAAGAGACCCAGTACTTC. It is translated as CAWSRMTLTCQETQYF.

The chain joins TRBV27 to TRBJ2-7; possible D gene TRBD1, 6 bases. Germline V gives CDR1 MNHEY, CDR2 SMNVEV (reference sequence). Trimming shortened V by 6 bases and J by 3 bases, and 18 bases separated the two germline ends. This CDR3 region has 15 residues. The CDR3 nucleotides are TGTGCCAGCAGAGGGGGACCAGAGCGCTTCTACGAGCAGTACTTC. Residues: CASRGGPERFYEQYF.

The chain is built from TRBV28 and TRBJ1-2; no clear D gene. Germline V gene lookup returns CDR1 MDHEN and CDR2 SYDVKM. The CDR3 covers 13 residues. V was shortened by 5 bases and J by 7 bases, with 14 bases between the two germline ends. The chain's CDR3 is CASSKVRNVGYTF. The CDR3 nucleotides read TGTGCCAGCAGTAAAGTCAGAAATGTTGGCTACACCTTC.

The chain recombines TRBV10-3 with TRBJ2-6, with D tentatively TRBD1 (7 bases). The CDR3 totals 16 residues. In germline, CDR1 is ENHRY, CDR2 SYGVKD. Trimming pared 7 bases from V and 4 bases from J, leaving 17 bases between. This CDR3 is CAITSGGRHGANVLTF. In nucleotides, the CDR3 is TGTGCCATCACCTCAGGGGGGCGACACGGGGCCAACGTCCTGACTTTC.

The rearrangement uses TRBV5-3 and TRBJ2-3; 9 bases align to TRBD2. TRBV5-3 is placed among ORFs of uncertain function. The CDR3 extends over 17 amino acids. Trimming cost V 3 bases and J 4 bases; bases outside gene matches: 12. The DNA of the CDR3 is TGTGCCAGAAGCTACACCGGGACTAGCTGGTCCCCAGATACGCAGTATTTT. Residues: CARSYTGTSWSPDTQYF.

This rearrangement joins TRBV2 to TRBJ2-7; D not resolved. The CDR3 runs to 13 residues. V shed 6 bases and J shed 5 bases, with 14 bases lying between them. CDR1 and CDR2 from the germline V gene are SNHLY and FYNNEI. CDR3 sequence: CASSMTYSDEQYF. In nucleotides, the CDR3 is TGTGCCAGCAGCATGACTTATTCCGACGAGCAGTACTTC.

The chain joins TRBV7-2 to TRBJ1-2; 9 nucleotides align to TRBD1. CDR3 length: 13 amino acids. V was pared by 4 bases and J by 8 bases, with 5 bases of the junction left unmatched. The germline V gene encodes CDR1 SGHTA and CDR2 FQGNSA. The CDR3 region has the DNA TGTGCCAGCAGCTACCGGGACAGGGACGGCTACACCTTC. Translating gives CASSYRDRDGYTF. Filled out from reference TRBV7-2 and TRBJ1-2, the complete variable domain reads GAGVSQSPSNKVTEKGKDVELRCDPISGHTALYWYRQSLGQGLEFLIYFQGNSAPDKSGLPSDRFSAERTGGSVSTLTIQRTQQEDSAVYLCASSYRDRDGYTFGSGTRLTVV.

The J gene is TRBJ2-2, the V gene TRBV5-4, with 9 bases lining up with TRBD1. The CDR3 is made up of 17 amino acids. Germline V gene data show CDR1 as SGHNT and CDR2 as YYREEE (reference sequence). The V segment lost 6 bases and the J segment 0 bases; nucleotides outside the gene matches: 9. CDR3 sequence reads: CASTQWGTGTNTGELFF. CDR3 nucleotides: TGTGCCAGCACCCAATGGGGGACAGGGACGAACACCGGGGAGCTGTTTTTT.

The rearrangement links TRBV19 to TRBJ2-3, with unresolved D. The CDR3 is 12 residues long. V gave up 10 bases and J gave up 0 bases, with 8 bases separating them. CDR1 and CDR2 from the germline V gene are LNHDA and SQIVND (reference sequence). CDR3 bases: TGTGCCACCCGGAGAAGCACAGATACGCAGTATTTT. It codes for CATRRSTDTQYF.

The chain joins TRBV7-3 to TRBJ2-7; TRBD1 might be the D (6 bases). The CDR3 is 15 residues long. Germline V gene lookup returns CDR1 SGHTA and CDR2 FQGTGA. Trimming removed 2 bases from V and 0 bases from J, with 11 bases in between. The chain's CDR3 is CASSLAAGVSYEQYF. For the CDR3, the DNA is TGTGCCAGCAGCTTAGCGGCAGGGGTCTCCTACGAGCAGTACTTC.

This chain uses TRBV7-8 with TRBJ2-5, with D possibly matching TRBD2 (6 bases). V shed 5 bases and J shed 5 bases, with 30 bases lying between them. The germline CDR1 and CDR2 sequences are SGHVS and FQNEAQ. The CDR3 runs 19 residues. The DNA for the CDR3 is TGTGCCAGCAGCCCCCGGACCCCGAGGAGAGCACAGGAGGGGGAGACCCAGTACTTC. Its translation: CASSPRTPRRAQEGETQYF.